The clone carrying this T cell receptor (beta chain) was picked up a small number of times. Its antigen is unknown. Researchers ran the PCR with 60 Vbeta and 13 Jbeta primers. The repertoire was sequenced with immunoSEQ multiplex PCR; TCRdb's copy has only in-frame clones and lacks some. This table holds about 110,000 clones, 82% found once. The source of the sample is a study of cytomegalovirus exposure and HLA in healthy donors. Donors likely had unrecorded immune exposures despite being nominally healthy when sampled. The V and J ends lost 0 bases and 4 bases, in that order; junction bases with no gene match: 11. CDR1 is SGHRS, CDR2 YFSETQ, per germline. The CDR3 extends over 18 amino acids. Study-level results: What TCR beta sequences reportedly achieved was accurate prediction of HLA-A and HLA-B alleles in most subjects.

This clonotype was sampled from a young woman in good health and CMV-seronegative. This rearrangement joins TRBV5-1 to TRBJ2-3; 10 bases line up with TRBD2. The sample comprised PBMCs. CDR3 sequence: CASSLVSSGSFGADTQYF. The CDR3, as DNA: TGCGCCAGCAGCTTGGTGTCTAGCGGGAGCTTTGGGGCAGATACGCAGTATTTT.